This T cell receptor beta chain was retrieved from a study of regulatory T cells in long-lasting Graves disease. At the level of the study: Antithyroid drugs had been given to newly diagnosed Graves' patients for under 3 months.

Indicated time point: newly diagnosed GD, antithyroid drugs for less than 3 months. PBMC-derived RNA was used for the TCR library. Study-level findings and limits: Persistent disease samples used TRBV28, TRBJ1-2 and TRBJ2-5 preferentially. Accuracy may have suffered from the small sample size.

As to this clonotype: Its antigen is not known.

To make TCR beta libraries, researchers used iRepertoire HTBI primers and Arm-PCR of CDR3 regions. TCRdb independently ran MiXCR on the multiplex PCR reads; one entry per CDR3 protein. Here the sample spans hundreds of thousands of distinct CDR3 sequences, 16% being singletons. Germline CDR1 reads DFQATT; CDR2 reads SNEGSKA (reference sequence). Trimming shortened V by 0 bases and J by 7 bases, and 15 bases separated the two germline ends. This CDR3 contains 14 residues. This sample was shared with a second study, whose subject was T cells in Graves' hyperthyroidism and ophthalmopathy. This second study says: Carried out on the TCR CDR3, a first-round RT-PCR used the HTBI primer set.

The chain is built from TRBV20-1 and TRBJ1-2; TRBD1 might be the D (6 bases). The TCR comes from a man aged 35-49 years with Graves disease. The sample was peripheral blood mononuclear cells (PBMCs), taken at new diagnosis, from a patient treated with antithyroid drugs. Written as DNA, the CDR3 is TGCAGTGCTAGAGATGGGACACCGTCAGTTGGCTACACCTTC. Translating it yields CSARDGTPSVGYTF.